This is a list of T cell receptor beta chains from one sample in a study of T-cell reconstitution after alpha-beta-depleted transplantation in children. TCRdb re-derived calls from the PCR reads in MiXCR, one entry per CDR3 protein. The sample has approximately 85,000 distinct CDR3 sequences, about 14% seen once; the top ten hold 27%. The sequencing used PBMCs, mostly from graft donor cells, collected 180 days after TCRalphabeta/CD19-depleted stem cell transplant. The receptors stem from a male patient under 10 years old who had a stem cell transplant for acute lymphoblastic leukemia, so the T cells may come from the graft donor. Both conserved end residues are part of each CDR3. D genes are given only for firm matches.

TRBV11-2	13	TRBJ2-1	TRBD1	CASNLTGRNEQFF
TRBV28	17	TRBJ2-7	TRBD2	CASGPGLAGAKNYEQYF
TRBV20-1	13	TRBJ2-7	NA	CSAIPRGLYEQYF
TRBV9	18	TRBJ2-2	NA	CASSVDHLGTPKTGELFF
TRBV7-2	15	TRBJ2-7	NA	CASSLQGQRTYEQYF
TRBV7-2	14	TRBJ2-3	TRBD1	CASSLSRGLDTQYF
TRBV28	17	TRBJ2-3	NA	CASSLGPLYSSTDTQYF
TRBV7-2	15	TRBJ1-2	NA	CASSSTETANYGYTF
TRBV18	17	TRBJ2-1	TRBD1	CASSPLLGQVNYNEQFF
TRBV20-1	12	TRBJ2-2	TRBD1	CSARRGQGELFF
TRBV9	14	TRBJ1-1	NA	CASSVTGTGTEAFF
TRBV7-2	14	TRBJ2-6	NA	CASCLSPGANVLTF
TRBV10-3	13	TRBJ2-7	NA	CAISPGHSYEQYF
TRBV12-3/TRBV12-4	14	TRBJ1-2	TRBD1	CASSLSKGAHGYTF
TRBV4-3	15	TRBJ2-1	NA	CASSQARVAVLEQFF
TRBV20-1	11	TRBJ1-2	NA	CSASKWPGYTF
TRBV20-1	13	TRBJ2-5	NA	CSARVPKVKTQYF
TRBV28	11	TRBJ2-2	NA	CASSLFGELFF
TRBV18	12	TRBJ1-2	TRBD1	CASSRTGYGYTF
TRBV5-6	14	TRBJ1-2	TRBD1	CASSSGTANYGYTF
TRBV2	15	TRBJ1-1	TRBD1	CASRRRGQGKTEAFF
TRBV5-5	13	TRBJ2-1	NA	CASSLEGPVEQFF
TRBV5-1	15	TRBJ2-7	NA	CASSTGPAQAYEQYF
TRBV20-1	13	TRBJ1-5	TRBD1	CSASVQGDQPQHF
TRBV28	11	TRBJ1-2	NA	CASSLFYGYTF
TRBV20-1	15	TRBJ1-5	TRBD1	CSARERGDRIQPQHF
TRBV7-6	19	TRBJ2-3	TRBD1	CASSLATLEQGLGTDTQYF
TRBV28	16	TRBJ2-7	NA	CASSLGSRRWGYEQYF
TRBV4-2	16	TRBJ2-3	TRBD2	CASSQVEAGRTDTQYF
TRBV5-1	17	TRBJ2-2	NA	CASSLAWWETNTGELFF
TRBV2	15	TRBJ2-1	NA	CASRETGSSYNEQFF
TRBV10-1	13	TRBJ2-7	NA	CASSDRRDGEQYF
TRBV15	12	TRBJ2-3	NA	CATSRAGRTQYF
TRBV20-1	15	TRBJ2-7	TRBD2	CSAIAGDRATYEQYF
TRBV20-1	14	TRBJ1-1	NA	CSALHSSMNTEAFF
TRBV7-2	16	TRBJ2-7	TRBD1	CASSPSGTGNSYEQYF
TRBV25-1	15	TRBJ1-1	NA	CASSENFYGTTEAFF
TRBV5-1	16	TRBJ2-3	NA	CASSFGNLDGSDTQYF
TRBV5-6	13	TRBJ2-3	TRBD2	CASTGLAFTMKYF
TRBV7-2	14	TRBJ2-7	NA	CASSPDRTTYEQYF
TRBV2	16	TRBJ2-3	NA	CASSFGFTSSTDTQYF
TRBV30	15	TRBJ1-1	NA	CAWSLIWAENTEAFF
TRBV27	14	TRBJ2-4	NA	CASSISRAKNIQYF
TRBV5-5	14	TRBJ1-2	NA	CASSFSGENYGYTF
TRBV11-2	18	TRBJ2-7	TRBD1	CASSSWTGSTAGSYEQYF
TRBV4-3	14	TRBJ1-1	NA	CASSHVEGGTEAFF
TRBV12-3/TRBV12-4	16	TRBJ1-5	NA	CASSLYRVGRNQPQHF
TRBV20-1	17	TRBJ2-3	TRBD2	CSPGGRTSGIRTDTQYF